One and the same sample provided the 27 T cell receptor beta chains below, sequenced in a study of early T cells in non-severe SARS-CoV-2 infection. TCRdb passed the 5' RACE reads through MiXCR, listing each CDR3 protein once. The sample contains about 61,000 distinct CDR3 sequences, about 12% of which appear only once. The source material was whole blood, sampled at baseline. These receptors were collected from an adult who was a healthcare worker with PCR-confirmed SARS-CoV-2 infection or an uninfected control (not recorded which). The donor label of this sample is uncertain.

This sequence joins TRBV12-3 or TRBV12-4 and TRBJ2-3; 8 bases align to TRBD2. The CDR3 is made up of 14 amino acids. With V trimmed by 8 bases and J by 3 bases, 7 bases remained unmatched. The CDR3 spells CASGPGGPTDTQYF. The CDR3 region has the DNA TGTGCCAGCGGTCCGGGGGGGCCAACAGATACGCAGTATTTT.

This clonotype came up many times. This chain links TRBV5-1 with TRBJ1-3, with D unresolved. Germline values: CDR1 SGHRS, CDR2 YFSETQ. The CDR3 contains 15 residues. V lost 0 bases to trimming and J lost 0 bases, with 7 bases between them. The CDR3 loop reads CASSLVASSGNTIYF. CDR3 coding DNA: TGCGCCAGCAGCTTGGTTGCCAGCTCTGGAAACACCATATATTTT.

Only a few counts were recorded for this clonotype. V and J are TRBV12-3 or TRBV12-4 and TRBJ2-4; D could derive from TRBD1 or TRBD2 (5 bases each). The CDR3 has 16 residues. V was trimmed by 3 bases and J by 8 bases, leaving 20 bases between them. This chain's CDR3 is CASSFRGWGKEDIQYF. The CDR3 coding sequence is TGTGCCAGCAGTTTCCGCGGGTGGGGGAAGGAGGACATTCAGTACTTC.

This clonotype occurred many times. The chain couples TRBV19 to TRBJ2-5; the match to TRBD1 covers 9 bases. This CDR3 comprises 14 residues. Germline CDR1 LNHDA, CDR2 SQIVND (reference sequence). The ends lost 4 bases at V and 5 bases at J; junction bases unmatched: 5. CDR3 DNA sequence: TGTGCCAGTAGTACACAGGGGGCGGTGGAGACCCAGTACTTC. This codes for CASSTQGAVETQYF.

The chain employs TRBV21-1 and TRBJ1-3; the table gives TRBD1 as D, unverified against the DNA. TRBV21-1 has pseudogene status. The CDR3 runs 10 residues. CDR3 coding DNA: TGTGCCAGCAACCTGGACAGGATACATTTT. Translating it yields CASNLDRIHF.

The chain recombines TRBV12-3 or TRBV12-4 with TRBJ1-1; D unresolved. The CDR3 contains 15 residues. The ends were cut back, 6 bases at V and 0 bases at J, with 14 bases in the middle. CDR3 sequence reads: CASSRLGQLNTEAFF. Written as DNA, the CDR3 is TGTGCCAGCAGCCGCCTAGGGCAGTTGAACACTGAAGCTTTCTTT.

This clonotype was found a few times. V and J are TRBV4-1 and TRBJ2-3, with 11 bases identical to TRBD2. The CDR3 is 17 residues long. J gave up 2 bases and V 3 bases, and 7 bases lay outside the gene matches. Germline CDR1 MGHRA, CDR2 YSYEKL. CDR3 sequence: CASSQDRLAGYTDTQYF. CDR3 nucleotides: TGCGCCAGCAGCCAGGATCGACTAGCGGGGTACACAGATACGCAGTATTTT.

This clonotype has just a few counts. V is TRBV6-6 and J is TRBJ1-2; D remains ambiguous. The CDR3 runs to 12 residues. Germline loops: CDR1 MNHNY, CDR2 SVGAGI (reference sequence). V lost 6 bases to trimming and J lost 5 bases, with 10 bases between them. CDR3 nucleotides: TGTGCCAGCAGCGGGCCGCAATATGGCTACACCTTC. Protein: CASSGPQYGYTF.

In the case of this clonotype: Since a much larger clone is just one base distant, this may be a read error. The chain couples TRBV12-3 or TRBV12-4 to TRBJ1-3; D unclear. CDR3 size: 10 residues. CDR3: CASSGDTIYF. CDR3 in DNA: TGTGCCAGCAGTGGAGACACCATATATTTT.

The table lists this clonotype with a few counts. The rearrangement joins TRBV11-3 to TRBJ2-1; D not certain. This CDR3 is 18 amino acids long. Germline lookup yields CDR1 SGHNT and CDR2 YENEEA. The V end was cut by 0 bases, the J end by 0 bases, with 15 bases between. CDR3 sequence: CASSLDIPSLSSYNEQFF. In DNA, the CDR3 is TGTGCCAGCAGCTTAGATATCCCCAGTCTGAGCTCCTACAATGAGCAGTTCTTC.

This clonotype has more than one count but fewer than ten. The gene calls are TRBV7-8 and TRBJ2-5; D gene unclear. The germline gives CDR1 SGHVS, CDR2 FQNEAQ. Trimming shortened V by 2 bases and J by 1 base, and 8 bases separated the two germline ends. The CDR3 extends over 14 amino acids. The chain's CDR3 is CASSLHEPQETQYF. The CDR3 DNA reads TGTGCCAGCAGCTTACACGAACCCCAAGAGACCCAGTACTTC.

The V call is TRBV7-8, the J call TRBJ2-1; D is unresolved. The germline V gene encodes CDR1 SGHVS and CDR2 FQNEAQ. The CDR3 totals 14 residues. The V gene lost 2 bases and the J gene lost 4 bases, with 9 bases spanning the gap. The CDR3 protein is CASSLSPEYNEQFF. The DNA for the CDR3 is TGTGCCAGCAGCTTATCCCCCGAGTACAATGAGCAGTTCTTC. Combining the CDR3 with reference TRBV7-8 and TRBJ2-1 gives the whole variable domain GAGVSQSPRYKVAKRGQDVALRCDPISGHVSLFWYQQALGQGPEFLTYFQNEAQLDKSGLPSDRFFAERPEGSVSTLKIQRTQQEDSAVYLCASSLSPEYNEQFFGPGTRLTVL.

This clonotype came up a few times. J is TRBJ2-1 and V is TRBV3-1; tentatively, D is TRBD2 (6 bases). The CDR3 has 16 residues. V was cut by 0 bases and J by 6 bases, with 15 bases left in between. The germline CDR1 and CDR2 sequences are LGHDT and YNNKEL (reference sequence). This chain's CDR3 is CASSQDQEGLFNEQFF. In DNA, the CDR3 is TGTGCCAGCAGCCAAGATCAGGAGGGCCTTTTCAATGAGCAGTTCTTC.

The V gene is TRBV5-1, the J gene TRBJ2-3; D call uncertain. The CDR3 totals 16 residues. The V and J ends lost 0 bases and 2 bases respectively, with 13 bases between them. Germline V gives CDR1 SGHRS, CDR2 YFSETQ. CDR3 protein: CASSLDPNINTDTQYF. CDR3 DNA sequence: TGCGCCAGCAGCTTGGACCCAAACATAAACACAGATACGCAGTATTTT.

This clonotype showed up just a few times. At one end, the junction sequence differs from germline, possibly due to a read error. The chain recombines TRBV7-6 with TRBJ1-6; D gene ambiguous. Germline CDR1 reads SGHVS; CDR2 reads FNYEAQ. This CDR3 region has 15 residues. In nucleotides, the CDR3 is TGTGCCAGCAGCTTAGAACGTGGATGGGGTTCATCCCTCCACTTT. Protein product: CASSLERGWGSSLHF.

There are a few counts of this clonotype. V usage is TRBV12-5 and J usage is TRBJ1-4; D gene unclear. Per germline, CDR1 LGHNT and CDR2 FRNRAP. The CDR3 is 15 amino acids. Trimming cost V 2 bases and J 8 bases, with 15 bases left between them. The CDR3 sequence is CASGLSGGFEEKLFF. The CDR3 nucleotides are TGTGCTAGTGGTTTGAGTGGTGGATTCGAGGAAAAACTGTTTTTT.

V is TRBV5-1 and J is TRBJ2-3, with 9 positions matching TRBD2. CDR3 length: 17 residues. Germline V lookup: CDR1 SGHRS, CDR2 YFSETQ. Unmatched junction bases numbered 5, after V lost 0 bases and J lost 0 bases. As DNA, the CDR3 is TGCGCCAGCAGCTTGGGCCTAGCGGGGACTAGCACAGATACGCAGTATTTT. This encodes CASSLGLAGTSTDTQYF.

This clonotype appeared a few times. The V gene is TRBV6-1, the J gene TRBJ1-4; no firm D call. Germline V gene lookup returns CDR1 MNHNS and CDR2 SASEGT. The CDR3 has 11 amino acids. V shed 7 bases and J shed 4 bases, with 4 bases lying between them. The CDR3 bases are TGTGCCAGCAATGTTAATGAAAAACTGTTTTTT. Translation: CASNVNEKLFF.

This clonotype was found many times. V and J are TRBV10-1 and TRBJ2-2, with D possibly being TRBD1 or TRBD2 (6 bases each). Germline-derived CDR1 and CDR2 are WNHNN and SYGVQD (reference sequence). The CDR3 runs to 13 residues. V lost 8 bases to trimming and J lost 7 bases, with 14 bases between them. The CDR3 nucleotides read TGCGCCAGCGGGGGGCCGCTCGGCGGGGAGCTGTTTTTT. Residues: CASGGPLGGELFF.

This chain connects TRBV5-1 to TRBJ1-5; 8 bases are a match to TRBD1. The V gene's germline CDR1 is SGHRS and CDR2 YFSETQ. This CDR3 is built from 13 residues. The V segment lost 4 bases and the J segment 7 bases; nucleotides outside the gene matches: 4. DNA of the CDR3: TGCGCCAGCAGCACGGACAGGGACCAGCCCCAGCATTTT. This gives the protein CASSTDRDQPQHF.

The rearrangement joins TRBV20-1 to TRBJ2-3, with TRBD2 matching over 7 bases. With 5 bases clipped from V and 14 bases from J, the junction kept 19 bases outside the gene matches. This CDR3 is 14 amino acids long. Germline CDR1 and CDR2: DFQATT and SNEGSKA (reference sequence). CDR3 region: CSAEKGSGATVGYF. The CDR3 nucleotides are TGCAGTGCTGAAAAGGGGAGCGGGGCGACTGTGGGGTATTTT.

In the case of this clonotype: One junction end disagrees with the germline gene, perhaps due to a read error. The chain links TRBV28 to TRBJ1-1; D ambiguous. The germline CDR1 and CDR2 sequences are MDHEN and SYDVKM. CDR3 length equals 13 residues. The CDR3 reads CASNLSPGSLNFF. DNA for the CDR3: TGTGCCAGCAATTTATCCCCAGGCTCCTTGAATTTCTTT.

The chain employs TRBV5-5 and TRBJ1-1; 9 nucleotides agree with TRBD1. V lost 2 bases to trimming and J lost 1 base; unmatched junction nucleotides: 15. Germline lookup yields CDR1 SGHKS and CDR2 YYEKEE (reference sequence). This CDR3 spans 19 amino acids. CDR3 protein: CASSFRDRVWVMGNTEAFF. The CDR3 DNA is TGTGCCAGCAGCTTCCGGGACAGGGTATGGGTTATGGGGAACACTGAAGCTTTCTTT.

The gene calls are TRBV6-1 and TRBJ1-5; weak D call: TRBD1 (5 bases). This CDR3 is 15 amino acids long. The germline gives CDR1 MNHNS, CDR2 SASEGT. V was shortened by 10 bases and J by 7 bases, with 23 bases between the two germline ends. CDR3 region: CATIYGRRADQPQHF. DNA for the CDR3: TGTGCCACCATTTACGGGCGCAGGGCGGACCAGCCCCAGCATTTT.

This sequence joins TRBV18 and TRBJ1-1; D is unclear. Germline CDR1 KGHSH, CDR2 LQKENI. The CDR3 loop spans 13 amino acids. Trimming pared 2 bases from V and 7 bases from J, leaving 11 bases between. The CDR3 bases are TGTGCCAGCTCACCAATAGCCGGGGATGAAGCTTTCTTT. Translation: CASSPIAGDEAFF. Looking up the rest from reference TRBV18 and TRBJ1-1 gives the full variable domain: NAGVMQNPRHLVRRRGQEARLRCSPMKGHSHVYWYRQLPEEGLKFMVYLQKENIIDESGMPKERFSAEFPKEGPSILRIQQVVRGDSAAYFCASSPIAGDEAFFGQGTRLTVV.

The chain is built from TRBV28 and TRBJ2-6; perhaps TRBD1 as D (5 bases). Per germline, CDR1 MDHEN and CDR2 SYDVKM. Trimming shortened V by 6 bases and J by 3 bases, and 9 bases separated the two germline ends. The CDR3 totals 14 residues. Here the CDR3 reads CASSQGGGANVLTF. Written as DNA, the CDR3 is TGTGCCAGCAGCCAGGGTGGTGGGGCCAACGTCCTGACTTTC.

The chain is built from TRBV7-9 and TRBJ2-7, with D possibly TRBD2 on 6 matching bases. The CDR3 extends over 13 amino acids. Germline loops: CDR1 SEHNR, CDR2 FQNEAQ (reference sequence). Trimming cost V 7 bases and J 9 bases, with 19 bases left between them. The CDR3: CASTHSGWRGQYV. The CDR3 coding sequence is TGTGCCAGCACCCACTCAGGGTGGCGGGGGCAGTACGTC.